The rows below give T cell receptor beta chains drawn from one sample of a study of graft-versus-host responses after intestinal transplantation. Libraries were prepared by immunoSEQ multiplex PCR; TCRdb keeps only in-frame clonotypes and omits some of them. The profile covers 15,000 to 20,000 clones, with under 40% appearing a single time and roughly 2% taken by the ten largest. The source material was alloreactive CD4+ T cells from a mixed lymphocyte reaction culture, sampled before transplantation. All receptors come from a human patient who was an organ donor for intestinal transplantation. The CDR3 runs from the conserved cysteine through the conserved F or W. A D gene is named only where the DNA matches it firmly. The size of a clone is reported for some rows only, either as once, few or many, or as a class for expanded clones.

clone size	D gene	J gene	V gene	CDR3 protein	CDR3 DNA
few	TRBD1	TRBJ1-4	TRBV6-6	CASNRGNEKLFF	TGTGCCAGCAACAGGGGTAATGAAAAACTGTTTTTT
medium-sized	TRBD1	TRBJ2-1	TRBV6-5	CASGADRGAEQFF	TGTGCCAGCGGGGCGGACAGGGGAGCTGAGCAGTTCTTC
-	TRBD1	TRBJ2-1	TRBV6-1	CASTRPGQLYNEQFF	TGTGCCAGCACCAGACCGGGACAGCTTTACAATGAGCAGTTCTTC
-	TRBD1	TRBJ2-1	TRBV7-2	CASSLVSRGLFEQFF	TGTGCCAGCAGCTTAGTTTCCAGGGGGCTGTTTGAGCAGTTCTTC
-	-	TRBJ2-3	TRBV9	CASSVGWGWSTTDTQYF	TGTGCCAGCAGCGTGGGTTGGGGATGGTCCACCACAGATACGCAGTATTTT
-	-	TRBJ2-1	TRBV21-1	CASRLALANHSDNEQFF	TGTGCCAGCAGGTTAGCGTTAGCTAACCATTCCGACAATGAGCAGTTCTTC
few	-	TRBJ2-3	TRBV9	CASSVLDSTDTQYF	TGTGCCAGCAGCGTTCTTGACAGCACAGATACGCAGTATTTT
few	TRBD2	TRBJ2-3	TRBV18	CASSLKLAGEDTQYF	TGTGCCAGCTCACTAAAACTAGCGGGAGAGGATACGCAGTATTTT
few	-	TRBJ2-3	TRBV5-1	CASSLEGRLGADTQYF	TGCGCCAGCAGCTTGGAGGGCCGTTTGGGCGCAGATACGCAGTATTTT
-	-	TRBJ2-3	TRBV20-1	CSATPVDTQYF	TGCAGTGCTACCCCCGTCGATACGCAGTATTTT
-	-	TRBJ1-2	TRBV4-1	CASSQDPQLGLIWSMDGYTF	TGCGCCAGCAGCCAAGACCCACAGTTAGGGTTAATCTGGAGTATGGATGGCTACACCTTC
few	-	TRBJ1-1	TRBV20-1	CSARRETEAFF	TGCAGTGCTAGGAGGGAGACTGAAGCTTTCTTT
few	-	TRBJ2-2	TRBV5-1	CASSSTGLTGELFF	TGCGCCAGCAGCTCGACAGGACTCACCGGGGAGCTGTTTTTT
-	-	TRBJ1-4	TRBV5-4	CASSQAVGGPNEKLFF	TGTGCCAGCAGCCAAGCGGTGGGAGGCCCTAATGAAAAACTGTTTTTT
few	-	TRBJ2-3	TRBV4-2	CASSLTDSVFTDTQYF	TGTGCCAGCAGCCTGACGGACAGCGTTTTCACAGATACGCAGTATTTT
-	-	TRBJ2-7	TRBV4-2	CASSRSQPYEQYF	TGTGCCAGCAGCCGCTCTCAACCTTACGAGCAGTACTTC
-	-	TRBJ2-1	TRBV6-5	CASSYGDEQFF	TGTGCCAGCAGTTACGGGGATGAGCAGTTCTTC
-	-	TRBJ1-4	TRBV5-1	CASSLVGTPNEKLFF	TGCGCCAGCAGCTTGGTAGGGACACCTAATGAAAAACTGTTTTTT
-	-	TRBJ2-5	TRBV9	CASSGRGRTQYF	TGTGCCAGCAGCGGGAGGGGACGGACCCAGTACTTC
-	TRBD2	TRBJ2-1	TRBV7-9	CASSLVGTSGSYNEQFF	TGTGCCAGCAGCTTAGTGGGGACTAGCGGCTCCTACAATGAGCAGTTCTTC
-	TRBD2	TRBJ2-1	TRBV27	CASSFSPPGTSAYNEQFF	TGTGCCAGCAGTTTTTCCCCGCCGGGGACTAGCGCATACAATGAGCAGTTCTTC
-	TRBD2	TRBJ2-3	TRBV27	CASSGGTSGHTDTQYF	TGTGCCAGCAGTGGCGGGACTAGCGGCCACACAGATACGCAGTATTTT
few	TRBD2	TRBJ2-3	TRBV9	CASSRIGTSGRYF	TGTGCCAGCAGCCGAATAGGGACTAGCGGGAGGTATTTT
-	TRBD1	TRBJ2-7	TRBV6-5	CASSYGTGYEQYF	TGTGCCAGCAGTTACGGGACAGGCTACGAGCAGTACTTC
medium-sized	-	TRBJ1-3	TRBV6-1	CASQWMSSGNTIYF	TGTGCCAGCCAGTGGATGAGCTCTGGAAACACCATATATTTT
few	-	TRBJ1-2	TRBV6-1	CASARRDYGYTF	TGTGCCAGCGCCCGACGGGACTATGGCTACACCTTC
-	TRBD2	TRBJ2-7	TRBV27	CASKLAGAGGYEQYF	TGTGCCAGCAAACTAGCGGGAGCCGGGGGCTACGAGCAGTACTTC
-	TRBD2	TRBJ2-1	TRBV7-3	CASSLMWAGGGEQFF	TGTGCCAGCAGCTTAATGTGGGCGGGAGGGGGCGAGCAGTTCTTC
-	-	TRBJ2-4	TRBV14	CASSQTPGFLAKNIQYF	TGTGCCAGCAGCCAAACGCCGGGGTTCCTAGCCAAAAACATTCAGTACTTC
-	TRBD2	TRBJ2-7	TRBV4-2	CASSQWGLAGGGTYEQYF	TGTGCCAGCAGCCAATGGGGACTAGCGGGAGGCGGCACCTACGAGCAGTACTTC
-	-	TRBJ2-7	TRBV19	CASTKGSSDSYEQYF	TGTGCCAGTACAAAGGGTTCTAGCGACTCCTACGAGCAGTACTTC
few	-	TRBJ1-2	TRBV2	CASSLGRIIYGYTF	TGTGCCAGCAGTCTAGGACGGATAATCTATGGCTACACCTTC
-	-	TRBJ1-3	TRBV6-5	CASSELRGNTIYF	TGTGCCAGCAGTGAATTACGGGGAAACACCATATATTTT
-	-	TRBJ1-2	TRBV23-1	CASSPQTPTPGPCYGYTF	TGCGCCAGCAGTCCCCAAACACCCACCCCGGGACCATGCTATGGCTACACCTTC
-	-	TRBJ2-7	TRBV6-1	CASSPQYSGDYEQYF	TGTGCCAGCAGTCCCCAATATAGCGGAGACTACGAGCAGTACTTC
-	-	TRBJ1-1	TRBV6-4	CASRPREAFF	TGTGCCAGCAGACCGAGGGAAGCTTTCTTT
few	-	TRBJ1-1	TRBV27	CASRGTGYTEAFF	TGTGCCAGCAGGGGAACAGGGTACACTGAAGCTTTCTTT
-	-	TRBJ1-4	TRBV5-5	CASSLVGDGNEKLFF	TGTGCCAGCAGCTTGGTTGGGGACGGTAATGAAAAACTGTTTTTT
few	-	TRBJ1-1	TRBV5-6	CASSLTVNTEAFF	TGTGCCAGCAGCTTGACAGTGAACACTGAAGCTTTCTTT
medium-sized	-	TRBJ2-7	TRBV7-2	CASSLRQGGEQYF	TGTGCCAGCAGCTTACGACAGGGAGGAGAGCAGTACTTC
-	-	TRBJ2-2	TRBV4-1	CASSQVAGVAGELFF	TGCGCCAGCAGCCAAGTTGCCGGGGTCGCCGGGGAGCTGTTTTTT
medium-sized	-	TRBJ2-7	TRBV5-4	CASSVDFQGGEQYF	TGTGCCAGCAGCGTGGACTTTCAAGGTGGCGAGCAGTACTTC
few	TRBD1	TRBJ2-2	TRBV5-5	CASSQLGTANTGELFF	TGTGCCAGCAGCCAGCTAGGGACAGCGAACACCGGGGAGCTGTTTTTT
-	-	TRBJ1-2	TRBV6-1	CASSLARIYGYTF	TGTGCCAGTTCCTTGGCACGGATATATGGCTACACCTTC
-	-	TRBJ1-3	TRBV5-8	CASSLTRGDTIYF	TGTGCCAGCAGCTTGACCAGGGGAGACACCATATATTTT
-	-	TRBJ2-4	TRBV5-5	CASSLEGGGLPKNIQYF	TGTGCCAGCAGCTTGGAGGGAGGGGGTCTTCCCAAAAACATTCAGTACTTC
-	-	TRBJ2-7	TRBV2	CASSNGLNYEQYF	TGTGCCAGCTCAAATGGACTGAACTACGAGCAGTACTTC
once	TRBD2	TRBJ2-7	TRBV6-9	CASSRDTSGAYEQYF	TGTGCCAGCAGCCGCGATACTAGCGGAGCCTACGAGCAGTACTTC
few	-	TRBJ2-1	TRBV11-3	CASSLGQSYNEQFF	TGTGCCAGCAGCTTAGGACAAAGCTACAATGAGCAGTTCTTC
-	-	TRBJ2-3	TRBV9	CASSVLGVSTDTQYF	TGTGCCAGCAGCGTATTAGGCGTGAGCACAGATACGCAGTATTTT
-	-	TRBJ2-1	TRBV19	CASIPTAGLPYNEQFF	TGTGCCAGTATCCCCACGGCGGGGCTTCCCTACAATGAGCAGTTCTTC